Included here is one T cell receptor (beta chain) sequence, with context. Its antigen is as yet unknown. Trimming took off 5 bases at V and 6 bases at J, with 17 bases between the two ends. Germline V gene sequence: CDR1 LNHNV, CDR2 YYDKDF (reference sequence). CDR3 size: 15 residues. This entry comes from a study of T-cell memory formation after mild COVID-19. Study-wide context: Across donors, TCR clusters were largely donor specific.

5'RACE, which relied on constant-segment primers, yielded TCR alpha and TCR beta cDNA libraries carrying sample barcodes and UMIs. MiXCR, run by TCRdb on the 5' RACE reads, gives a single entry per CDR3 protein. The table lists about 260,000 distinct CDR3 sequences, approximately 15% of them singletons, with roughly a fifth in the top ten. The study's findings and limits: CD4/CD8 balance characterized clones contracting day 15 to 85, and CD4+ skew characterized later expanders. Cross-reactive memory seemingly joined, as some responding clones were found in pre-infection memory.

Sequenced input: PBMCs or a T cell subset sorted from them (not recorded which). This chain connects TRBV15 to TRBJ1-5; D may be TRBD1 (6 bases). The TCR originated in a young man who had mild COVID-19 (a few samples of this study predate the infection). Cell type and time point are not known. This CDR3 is CATSVSLGAIQPQHF. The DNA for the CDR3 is TGTGCCACCAGCGTATCTCTGGGGGCGATTCAGCCCCAGCATTTT.